The clone carrying this TCR beta chain has only a few counts. What it binds is not known. TCR beta rearrangements were amplified from peripheral blood genomic DNA. Germline-derived CDR1 and CDR2 are SGHVS and FNYEAQ. The CDR3 loop spans 17 amino acids. Germline trimming cut 5 bases from V and 4 bases from J; bases unmatched to any gene: 13. A mixed TRB-A/B primer pool amplified rearranged TRB by multiplex touch-down PCR. Via MiXCR, TCRdb re-called the multiplex PCR reads, giving one row per CDR3 protein. The sample holds some 1,000 distinct CDR3 sequences; 29% are singletons and the top ten take more than 20%. The sample comes from a study of T cell repertoires in aging, cancer and after chemotherapy. Overall study results and limits: Untreated cancer patients had significantly lower blood TCR diversity than age-matched healthy donors.

The genes are TRBV7-6 and TRBJ2-7, with TRBD1 matching over 11 bases. This sequence was found in a human donor with a solid tumor. What was sequenced was blood. The CDR3 here is CASSPRSGQGASYEQYF. The DNA of the CDR3 is TGTGCCAGCAGCCCCCGGTCCGGACAGGGGGCGTCGTACGAGCAGTACTTC.